The clone carrying this T cell receptor (beta chain) has a handful of counts. Its antigen is unknown. Different DNA sequences within this sample yield the same CDR3. This specimen belongs to a study of PD-1 blockade in classical Hodgkin lymphoma. Points from the study as a whole: Those starting nivolumab under 1 year post-ASCT were excluded. Lower baseline TCR diversity marked trial partial responders and progressors.

The assay was immunoSEQ multiplex PCR, and TCRdb's table has in-frame clones only and misses some. The sample has 70,000 or so clones, about 70% seen once; the top ten hold roughly 9%. Every patient had relapsed following autologous stem cell transplantation, and cohorts differed in brentuximab vedotin exposure. Patients reached a best response of complete response, partial response or progressive disease. Germline V gene lookup returns CDR1 SGHNT and CDR2 YYREEE (reference sequence). V lost 0 bases, J lost 1 base, and 5 bases lay in between. CDR3 length equals 13 residues. The sequence was collected from a human donor with classical Hodgkin lymphoma. The sample in question was peripheral blood mononuclear cells (PBMCs), obtained before the second cycle of nivolumab. The chain joins TRBV5-4 to TRBJ2-7, with D perhaps TRBD2 (5 bases). CDR3: CASSLAGSYEQYF. The CDR3 nucleotides read TGTGCCAGCAGCTTGGCGGGATCCTACGAGCAGTACTTC.